Below are 24 T cell receptor beta chains sequenced from a single sample in a study of blood T cell repertoires in COVID-19. The protocol was immunoSEQ multiplex PCR, while the TCRdb copy is restricted to in-frame clones and leaves out a portion. The sample has about 350,000 clones, about 87% seen once; the top ten hold about 6%. Sequencing was carried out using peripheral blood. These TCRs come from a woman in her forties or fifties with COVID-19, enrolled during active disease.

The chain joins TRBV29-1 to TRBJ2-5; D is perhaps TRBD2 (6 bases). There are 12 residues in the CDR3. The germline V gene encodes CDR1 SQVTM and CDR2 ANQGSEA. V was cut by 8 bases and J by 4 bases, with 14 bases left in between. In DNA, the CDR3 is TGCAGCTTCTCCTCCGGGGGAGAGACCCAGTACTTC. It specifies CSFSSGGETQYF.

This clone was observed once. The chain uses TRBV5-4 and TRBJ2-7; the match to TRBD1 covers 8 bases. The CDR3 extends over 15 amino acids. Germline V gene data show CDR1 as SGHNT and CDR2 as YYREEE (reference sequence). V dropped 4 bases and J dropped 4; count of bases not matched to a gene: 10. The CDR3 DNA reads as TGTGCCAGCAGCGGGACAGGTGAGGGAGCGTACGAGCAGTACTTC. This sequence encodes CASSGTGEGAYEQYF.

The chain uses TRBV7-9 and TRBJ1-6; 10 bases fit TRBD1. Germline-derived CDR1 and CDR2 are SEHNR and FQNEAQ (reference sequence). The CDR3 is made up of 15 amino acids. Trimming cost V 7 bases and J 7 bases; bases outside gene matches: 7. The CDR3, as DNA: TGTGCCAGCACCCCGGGACAGGGGCTGAATTCACCCCTCCACTTT. This codes for CASTPGQGLNSPLHF.

The chain couples TRBV4-1 to TRBJ2-5; 11 nucleotides align to TRBD2. Germline V gene lookup returns CDR1 MGHRA and CDR2 YSYEKL. J lost 6 bases, V lost 1 base, and 4 bases had no gene match. The CDR3 sequence is 15 residues long. CDR3 region: CASSQVAGGKKTQYF. In DNA form, the CDR3 reads TGCGCCAGCAGCCAAGTAGCGGGAGGGAAAAAGACCCAGTACTTC.

The V call is TRBV30, the J call TRBJ1-1; TRBD1 agrees at 8 bases. Germline-derived CDR1 and CDR2 are GTSNPN and SVGIG (reference sequence). The CDR3 covers 17 residues. Trimming at V came to 0 bases and at J to 6 bases, leaving 15 bases not matched to a gene. CDR3 loop: CAWSVSRTGLHIAEAFF. The CDR3 nucleotides read TGTGCCTGGAGTGTCTCACGGACAGGGCTTCATATCGCTGAAGCTTTCTTT.

The rearrangement joins TRBV6-5 to TRBJ1-2, with 7 bases lining up with TRBD1. Germline lookup yields CDR1 MNHEY and CDR2 SVGAGI. This CDR3 has 15 residues. The junction had 15 bases not matched to a gene; V was cut back by 10 bases and J by 4 bases. CDR3 bases: TGTGCCACCGCGGGCCGAGGGGGCGATGTCTATGGCTACACCTTC. It encodes CATAGRGGDVYGYTF.

This clone was seen a few times. V is TRBV2 and J is TRBJ2-7, with D unresolved. V was pared by 7 bases and J by 0 bases, with 13 bases between. This CDR3 comprises 14 residues. Germline V gene sequence: CDR1 SNHLY, CDR2 FYNNEI. The CDR3 reads CASNQQSISYEQYF. The CDR3 DNA sequence: TGTGCCAGCAATCAACAGTCCATCTCCTACGAGCAGTACTTC.

V gene TRBV6-2 or TRBV6-3 combines with J gene TRBJ2-7; the match to TRBD1 covers 10 bases. This CDR3 has 14 residues. Per germline, CDR1 MNHEY and CDR2 SVGEGT. Trimming cost V 4 bases and J 4 bases; bases outside gene matches: 4. Here the CDR3 DNA reads TGTGCCAGCAGTTCTCCGGGACAGGGGTACGAGCAGTACTTC. Amino acids: CASSSPGQGYEQYF.

The chain uses TRBV7-8 and TRBJ1-1; a weak D match, TRBD1 (6 bases). Germline V gene data show CDR1 as SGHVS and CDR2 as FQNEAQ. The V end was cut by 5 bases, the J end by 14 bases, with 15 bases between. The CDR3 contains 11 residues. For the CDR3, the DNA is TGTGCCAGCAGCAACCTTCGACAGGTCTTCTTT. This encodes CASSNLRQVFF.

To note about this clone: At the DNA level, this CDR3 is encoded by other sequences in the same sample as well. The gene calls are TRBV7-2 and TRBJ1-1; 11 nucleotides align to TRBD1. Germline-derived CDR1 and CDR2 are SGHTA and FQGNSA. There are 14 residues in the CDR3. J was trimmed by 4 bases and V by 6 bases; bases with no gene match: 4. For the CDR3, the DNA is TGTGCCAGCAGTCGGGACAGGGGGTTCACTGAAGCTTTCTTT. Amino acids: CASSRDRGFTEAFF. Together with reference TRBV7-2 and TRBJ1-1, the CDR3 gives the full variable domain: GAGVSQSPSNKVTEKGKDVELRCDPISGHTALYWYRQSLGQGLEFLIYFQGNSAPDKSGLPSDRFSAERTGGSVSTLTIQRTQQEDSAVYLCASSRDRGFTEAFFGQGTRLTVV.

The chain links TRBV4-3 to TRBJ1-4; maybe TRBD1 (6 bases). Germline CDR1 is LGHNA and CDR2 is YSLEER. The V end lost 1 base, the J end lost 2 bases, and 17 bases lay between the germline ends. There are 18 residues in the CDR3. The CDR3 spells CASSQAPWGGPTNEKLFF. CDR3 DNA: TGCGCCAGCAGCCAAGCCCCTTGGGGGGGGCCCACTAATGAAAAACTGTTTTTT.

The CDR3: CASSRSTGISPEAFF. The CDR3 DNA follows: TGTGCCAGCAGCCGGTCGACAGGGATTTCACCTGAAGCTTTCTTT. The rearrangement joins TRBV3-1 (or the pseudogene TRBV3-2) to TRBJ1-1; 7 bases line up with TRBD1. The CDR3 runs 15 residues. V lost 4 bases to trimming and J lost 6 bases; unmatched junction nucleotides: 11. From germline, CDR1 is LGHDT and CDR2 YNNKEL (reference sequence).

V usage is TRBV15 and J usage is TRBJ2-7, with D possibly being TRBD1 (6 bases). V lost 3 bases and J lost 5, with 11 bases in between. The CDR3 consists of 13 residues. The germline V gene encodes CDR1 LNHNV and CDR2 YYDKDF (reference sequence). The CDR3 bases are TGTGCCACCAGCAGTCACAGGGTTGACGAGCAGTACTTC. Translated: CATSSHRVDEQYF.

This chain joins TRBV7-8 and TRBJ1-1; 7 nucleotides align to TRBD1. The CDR3 loop spans 15 amino acids. The V segment lost 6 bases and the J segment 5 bases; nucleotides outside the gene matches: 12. The germline gives CDR1 SGHVS, CDR2 FQNEAQ. The CDR3 DNA reads as TGTGCCAGCAGATTGGTAGGACAGGTGGGGACTGAAGCTTTCTTT. Protein: CASRLVGQVGTEAFF.

The rearrangement joins TRBV10-2 to TRBJ2-2; no clear D gene. Trimming pared 3 bases from V and 6 bases from J, leaving 17 bases between. The length of the CDR3 is 16 residues. Looked up from germline, CDR1 is WSHSY and CDR2 is SAAADI. Here the CDR3 DNA reads TGCGCCAGCAGTGACTCTGCAAAGCCAAAGTCCGGGGAGCTGTTTTTT. Its protein product is CASSDSAKPKSGELFF.

This chain links TRBV19 with TRBJ2-2, with 11 bases aligning to TRBD1. This CDR3 region has 16 residues. The junction had 6 bases not matched to a gene; V was cut back by 4 bases and J by 5 bases. Germline CDR1 and CDR2: LNHDA and SQIVND (reference sequence). The CDR3 is CASSTRTGGPTGELFF. The CDR3 DNA sequence: TGTGCCAGTAGTACAAGGACAGGGGGCCCAACCGGGGAGCTGTTTTTT.

V and J are TRBV13 and TRBJ2-1; D may be TRBD2 (5 bases). Trimming removed 0 bases from V and 7 bases from J, with 22 bases in between. Germline loops: CDR1 PRHDT, CDR2 FYEKMQ (reference sequence). The CDR3 runs 18 residues. CDR3 protein: CASSLGRRGSRAKNEQFF. The DNA of the CDR3 is TGTGCCAGCAGCTTAGGCCGGAGAGGGTCTCGAGCTAAGAATGAGCAGTTCTTC.

This chain joins TRBV30 and TRBJ1-2, with a weak D call TRBD1 (6 bases). The CDR3 consists of 13 residues. The V gene lost 1 base and the J gene lost 4 bases, with 10 bases spanning the gap. Germline loops: CDR1 GTSNPN, CDR2 SVGIG (reference sequence). CDR3 sequence (DNA): TGTGCCTGGAGTGCGGACAGTTTCTATGGCTACACCTTC. Translating it yields CAWSADSFYGYTF.

This clone was observed a single time. V is TRBV7-2 and J is TRBJ2-5; 7 nucleotides agree with TRBD1. With 5 bases clipped from V and 4 bases from J, the junction kept 7 bases outside the gene matches. CDR3 length: 14 amino acids. The germline V gene encodes CDR1 SGHTA and CDR2 FQGNSA. The CDR3 region has the DNA TGTGCCAGCAGCGCCGCGACAGGGTTAGAGACCCAGTACTTC. Protein product: CASSAATGLETQYF.

The rearrangement joins TRBV2 to TRBJ2-6; tentatively, D is TRBD2 (5 bases). This CDR3 region has 16 residues. V was clipped by 7 bases and J by 0 bases, with 13 bases between them. Germline CDR1 SNHLY, CDR2 FYNNEI. The CDR3 DNA reads as TGTGCCAGCACCGGACTGCCAATCTCTGGGGCCAACGTCCTGACTTTC. This codes for CASTGLPISGANVLTF.

This clone has a single count. The chain carries TRBV19 and TRBJ1-1; TRBD1 matches at 9 bases. This CDR3 is 14 amino acids long. The V and J ends lost 5 bases and 5 bases, in that order; junction bases with no gene match: 6. Germline lookup yields CDR1 LNHDA and CDR2 SQIVND (reference sequence). The CDR3 protein is CASSDGQGWTEAFF. The CDR3 region has the DNA TGTGCCAGTAGTGATGGACAGGGGTGGACTGAAGCTTTCTTT.

The CDR3 is CASNPWGDRNEQFF. The DNA of the CDR3 is TGTGCCAGTAATCCCTGGGGGGACAGGAATGAGCAGTTCTTC. The V and J genes are TRBV19 and TRBJ2-1; 8 bases are a match to TRBD1. Germline V gene data show CDR1 as LNHDA and CDR2 as SQIVND (reference sequence). Trimming removed 7 bases from V and 7 bases from J; junction bases left unmatched: 9. The CDR3 runs to 14 residues.

This chain uses TRBV5-4 with TRBJ2-5, with D possibly TRBD2 on 6 matching bases. Germline V CDR1 and CDR2: SGHNT, YYREEE (reference sequence). The germline V and J ends were trimmed by 0 bases and 4 bases, with 16 bases remaining between them. CDR3 length equals 16 residues. The CDR3 sequence: CASSLEGVRRGETQYF. For the CDR3, the DNA is TGTGCCAGCAGCTTGGAAGGGGTTAGGAGGGGAGAGACCCAGTACTTC.

The V call is TRBV9, the J call TRBJ2-3; TRBD1 matches 7 bases. This CDR3 is built from 15 residues. From germline, CDR1 is SGDLS and CDR2 YYNGEE. After removal of 0 bases from V and 3 bases from J, the junction contained 4 bases not matched to a gene. Here the CDR3 reads CASSVEQGSTDTQYF. In nucleotides, the CDR3 is TGTGCCAGCAGCGTAGAACAGGGGAGTACAGATACGCAGTATTTT.